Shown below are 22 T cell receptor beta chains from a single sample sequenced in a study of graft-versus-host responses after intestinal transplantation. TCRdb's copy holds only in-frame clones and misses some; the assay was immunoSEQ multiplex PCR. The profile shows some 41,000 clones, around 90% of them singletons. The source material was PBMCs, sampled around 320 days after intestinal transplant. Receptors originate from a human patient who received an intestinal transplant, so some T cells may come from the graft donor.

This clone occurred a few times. This CDR3 is CASSLDREDNSPLHF. CDR3 nucleotide sequence: TGCGCCAGCAGCTTAGACAGGGAAGATAATTCACCCCTCCACTTT. The J gene is TRBJ1-6, the V gene TRBV5-1; 7 bases agree with TRBD1. Trimming took 2 bases from V and 5 from J; bases not matched to a gene: 4. The CDR3 contains 15 residues. Germline CDR1 SGHRS, CDR2 YFSETQ.

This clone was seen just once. The CDR3 spells CASSPRPVGATNEKLFF. Written as DNA, the CDR3 is TGTGCCAGCAGCCCCCGTCCCGTTGGGGCAACTAATGAAAAACTGTTTTTT. J is TRBJ1-4 and V is TRBV5-4; D not certain. The germline gives CDR1 SGHNT, CDR2 YYREEE (reference sequence). This CDR3 has 17 amino acids. V lost 4 bases and J lost 0, with 16 bases in between. The full variable domain, its missing parts supplied by reference TRBV5-4 and TRBJ1-4, is ETGVTQSPTHLIKTRGQQVTLRCSSQSGHNTVSWYQQALGQGPQFIFQYYREEENGRGNFPPRFSGLQFPNYSSELNVNALELDDSALYLCASSPRPVGATNEKLFFGSGTQLSVL.

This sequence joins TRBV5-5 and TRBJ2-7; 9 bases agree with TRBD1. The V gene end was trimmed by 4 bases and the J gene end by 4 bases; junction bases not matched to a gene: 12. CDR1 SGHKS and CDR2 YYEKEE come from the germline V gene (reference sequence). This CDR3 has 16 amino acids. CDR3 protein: CASSTRQGGYGYEQYF. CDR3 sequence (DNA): TGTGCCAGCAGCACCCGACAGGGGGGATATGGGTACGAGCAGTACTTC.

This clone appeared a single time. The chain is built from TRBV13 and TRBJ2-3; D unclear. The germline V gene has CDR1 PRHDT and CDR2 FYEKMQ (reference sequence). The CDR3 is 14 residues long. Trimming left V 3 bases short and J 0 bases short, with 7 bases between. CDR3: CASSFPSSTDTQYF. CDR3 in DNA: TGTGCCAGCAGCTTTCCCAGTAGCACAGATACGCAGTATTTT.

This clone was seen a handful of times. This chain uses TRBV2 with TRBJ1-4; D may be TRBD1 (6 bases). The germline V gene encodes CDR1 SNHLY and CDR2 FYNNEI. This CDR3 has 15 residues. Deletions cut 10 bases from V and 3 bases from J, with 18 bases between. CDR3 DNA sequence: TGTGCCATCTTGGACGAACCAGGGGCTAATGAAAAACTGTTTTTT. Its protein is CAILDEPGANEKLFF.

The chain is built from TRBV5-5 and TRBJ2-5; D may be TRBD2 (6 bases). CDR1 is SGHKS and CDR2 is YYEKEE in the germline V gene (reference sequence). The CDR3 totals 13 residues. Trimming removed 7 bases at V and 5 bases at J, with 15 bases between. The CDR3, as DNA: TGTGCCAGCGGCTCGGGGACTTGGGAGACCCAGTACTTC. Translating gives CASGSGTWETQYF. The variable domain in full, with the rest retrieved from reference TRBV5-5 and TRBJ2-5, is DAGVTQSPTHLIKTRGQQVTLRCSPISGHKSVSWYQQVLGQGPQFIFQYYEKEERGRGNFPDRFSARQFPNYSSELNVNALLLGDSALYLCASGSGTWETQYFGPGTRLLVL.

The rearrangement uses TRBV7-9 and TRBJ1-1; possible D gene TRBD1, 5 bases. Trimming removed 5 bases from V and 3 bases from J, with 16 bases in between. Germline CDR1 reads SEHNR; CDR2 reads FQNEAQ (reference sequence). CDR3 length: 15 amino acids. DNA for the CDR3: TGTGCCAGCAGCCTCGGCTCCCGGGGGGACACTGAAGCTTTCTTT. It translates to CASSLGSRGDTEAFF.

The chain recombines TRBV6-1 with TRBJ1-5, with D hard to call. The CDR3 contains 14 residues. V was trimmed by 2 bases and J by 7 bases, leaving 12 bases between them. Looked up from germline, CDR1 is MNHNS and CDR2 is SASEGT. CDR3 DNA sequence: TGTGCCAGCAGTGAACTACAGAAGGTACAGCCCCAGCATTTT. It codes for CASSELQKVQPQHF.

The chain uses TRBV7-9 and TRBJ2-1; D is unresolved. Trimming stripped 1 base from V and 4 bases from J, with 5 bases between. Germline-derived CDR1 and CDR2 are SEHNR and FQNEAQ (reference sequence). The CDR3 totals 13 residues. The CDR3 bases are TGTGCCAGCAGCTTAGTAGGGTACAATGAGCAGTTCTTC. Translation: CASSLVGYNEQFF.

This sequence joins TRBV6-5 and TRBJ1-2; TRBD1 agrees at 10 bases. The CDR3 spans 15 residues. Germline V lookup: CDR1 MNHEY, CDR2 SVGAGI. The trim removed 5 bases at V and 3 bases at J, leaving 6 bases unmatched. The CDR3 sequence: CASSTDRGRDYGYTF. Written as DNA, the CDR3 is TGTGCCAGCAGTACCGACAGGGGGCGAGACTATGGCTACACCTTC.

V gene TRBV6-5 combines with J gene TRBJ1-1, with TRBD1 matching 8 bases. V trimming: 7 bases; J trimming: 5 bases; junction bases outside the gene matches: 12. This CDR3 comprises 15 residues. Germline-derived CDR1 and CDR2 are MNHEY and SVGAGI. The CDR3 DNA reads TGTGCCAGCACTACAAATCACCGGGACAGGACTGAAGCTTTCTTT. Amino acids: CASTTNHRDRTEAFF.

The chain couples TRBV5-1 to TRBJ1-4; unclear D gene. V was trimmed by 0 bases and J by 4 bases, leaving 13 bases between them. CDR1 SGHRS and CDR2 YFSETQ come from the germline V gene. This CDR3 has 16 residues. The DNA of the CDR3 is TGCGCCAGCAGCTTGGAATCGGGGTCGGGTAATGAAAAACTGTTTTTT. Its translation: CASSLESGSGNEKLFF. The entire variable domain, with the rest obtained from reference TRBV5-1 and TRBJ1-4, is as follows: KAGVTQTPRYLIKTRGQQVTLSCSPISGHRSVSWYQQTPGQGLQFLFEYFSETQRNKGNFPGRFSGRQFSNSRSEMNVSTLELGDSALYLCASSLESGSGNEKLFFGSGTQLSVL.

Here the CDR3 DNA reads TGTGCCAGCAGCAAATGGGCATGGACAGCTTTTAATGAAAAACTGTTTTTT. Its translation is CASSKWAWTAFNEKLFF. V gene TRBV21-1 combines with J gene TRBJ1-4; the D call in the table, TRBD1, was not verified against the DNA. TRBV21-1 is annotated as a pseudogene. This CDR3 spans 17 amino acids.

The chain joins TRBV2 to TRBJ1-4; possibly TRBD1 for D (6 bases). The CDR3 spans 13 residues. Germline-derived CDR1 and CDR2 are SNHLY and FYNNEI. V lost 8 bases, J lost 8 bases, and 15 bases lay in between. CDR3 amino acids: CASSAGQWEKLFF. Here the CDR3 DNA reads TGTGCCAGCTCGGCTGGACAGTGGGAAAAACTGTTTTTT. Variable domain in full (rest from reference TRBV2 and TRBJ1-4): EPEVTQTPSHQVTQMGQEVILRCVPISNHLYFYWYRQILGQKVEFLVSFYNNEISEKSEIFDDQFSVERPDGSNFTLKIRSTKLEDSAMYFCASSAGQWEKLFFGSGTQLSVL.

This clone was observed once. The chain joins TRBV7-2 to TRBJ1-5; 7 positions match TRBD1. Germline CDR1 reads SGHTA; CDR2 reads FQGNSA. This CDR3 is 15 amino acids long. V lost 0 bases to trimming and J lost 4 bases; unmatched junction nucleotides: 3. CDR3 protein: CASSLAYRGNQPQHF. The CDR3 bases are TGTGCCAGCAGCTTAGCCTACAGGGGAAATCAGCCCCAGCATTTT.

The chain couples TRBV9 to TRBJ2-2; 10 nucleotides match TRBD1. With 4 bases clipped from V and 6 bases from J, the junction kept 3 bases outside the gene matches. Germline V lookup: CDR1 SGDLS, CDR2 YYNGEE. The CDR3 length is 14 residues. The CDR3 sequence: CASSLGQGAGELFF. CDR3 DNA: TGTGCCAGCAGCCTAGGACAGGGGGCCGGGGAGCTGTTTTTT.

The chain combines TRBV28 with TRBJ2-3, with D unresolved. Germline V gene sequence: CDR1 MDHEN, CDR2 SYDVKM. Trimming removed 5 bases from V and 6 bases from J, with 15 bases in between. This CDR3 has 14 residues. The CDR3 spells CASSLHPPRDTQYF. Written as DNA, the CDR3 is TGTGCCAGCAGTCTCCACCCCCCTCGGGATACGCAGTATTTT.

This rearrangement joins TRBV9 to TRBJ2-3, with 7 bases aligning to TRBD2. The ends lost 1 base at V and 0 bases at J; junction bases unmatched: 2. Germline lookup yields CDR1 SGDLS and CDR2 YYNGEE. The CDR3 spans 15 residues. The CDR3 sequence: CASSVLAASTDTQYF. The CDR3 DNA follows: TGTGCCAGCAGCGTACTAGCGGCTAGCACAGATACGCAGTATTTT. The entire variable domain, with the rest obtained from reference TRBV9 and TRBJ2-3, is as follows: DSGVTQTPKHLITATGQRVTLRCSPRSGDLSVYWYQQSLDQGLQFLIQYYNGEERAKGNILERFSAQQFPDLHSELNLSSLELGDSALYFCASSVLAASTDTQYFGPGTRLTVL.

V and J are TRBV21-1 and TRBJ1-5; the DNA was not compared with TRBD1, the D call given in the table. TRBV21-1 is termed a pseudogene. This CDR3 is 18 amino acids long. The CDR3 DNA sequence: TGTGCCAGCAGCAAAACTCCAGGGGAAATTGGATCTTATCAGCCCCAGCATTTT. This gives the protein CASSKTPGEIGSYQPQHF.

The CDR3 region has the DNA TGTGCCAGCAGGCCCGGGGAACAAGAGACCCAGTACTTC. Translation: CASRPGEQETQYF. The rearrangement uses TRBV28 and TRBJ2-5, with D perhaps matching TRBD2 (5 bases). V was shortened by 6 bases and J by 2 bases, with 10 bases between the two germline ends. Per germline, CDR1 MDHEN and CDR2 SYDVKM. This CDR3 has 13 amino acids.

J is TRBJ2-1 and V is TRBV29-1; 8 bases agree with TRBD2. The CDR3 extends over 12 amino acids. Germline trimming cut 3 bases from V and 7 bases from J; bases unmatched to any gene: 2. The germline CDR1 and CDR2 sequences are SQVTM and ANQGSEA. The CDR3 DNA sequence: TGCAGCGTTGACGGGGGGGAGAATGAGCAGTTCTTC. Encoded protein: CSVDGGENEQFF.

The CDR3 spells CASRLDGSNEQFF. In DNA, the CDR3 is TGTGCAAGTCGCTTAGACGGGAGCAATGAGCAGTTCTTC. The genes are TRBV12-2 and TRBJ2-1; the table calls TRBD2, which could not be checked here. TRBV12-2 counts as a pseudogene. The CDR3 length is 13 residues.